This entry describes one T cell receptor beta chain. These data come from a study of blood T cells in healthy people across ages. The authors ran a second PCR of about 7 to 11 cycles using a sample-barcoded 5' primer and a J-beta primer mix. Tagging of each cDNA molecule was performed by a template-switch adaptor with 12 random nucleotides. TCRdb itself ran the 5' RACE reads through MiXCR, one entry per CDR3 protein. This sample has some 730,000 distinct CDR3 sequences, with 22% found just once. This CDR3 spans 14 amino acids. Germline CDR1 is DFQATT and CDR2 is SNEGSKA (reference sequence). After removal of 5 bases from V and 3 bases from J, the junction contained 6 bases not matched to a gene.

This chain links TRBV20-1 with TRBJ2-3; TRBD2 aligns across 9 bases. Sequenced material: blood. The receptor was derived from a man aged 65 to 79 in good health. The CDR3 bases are TGCAGTGCTGGAGGGACTAGCAGAACAGATACGCAGTATTTT. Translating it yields CSAGGTSRTDTQYF.